This passage covers 8 T cell receptor beta chains from one sample sequenced in a study of blood T cell repertoires in COVID-19. TCRdb's copy holds only in-frame clones and misses some; the assay was immunoSEQ multiplex PCR. Here the sample spans 200,000 to 300,000 clones, around 90% being singletons. Sequencing was done on a sample of peripheral blood. The source of these receptors is a man aged 25-40 years with COVID-19, enrolled during active disease.

This chain connects TRBV19 to TRBJ2-2; D remains ambiguous. V lost 3 bases and J lost 2, with 7 bases in between. The CDR3 length is 14 residues. Germline CDR1 and CDR2: LNHDA and SQIVND (reference sequence). The CDR3 region has the DNA TGTGCCAGTAGTATTGAAGCAAACACCGGGGAGCTGTTTTTT. Encoded protein: CASSIEANTGELFF.

The rearrangement joins TRBV7-2 to TRBJ1-2, with no clear D. V lost 1 base to trimming and J lost 5 bases, with 14 bases between them. The CDR3 covers 15 residues. Germline V gene data show CDR1 as SGHTA and CDR2 as FQGNSA. CDR3 loop: CASSLGKNLAYGYTF. CDR3 sequence (DNA): TGTGCCAGCAGCTTAGGGAAGAATCTAGCTTATGGCTACACCTTC.

CDR3 sequence (DNA): TGTGCCACCAGTGATACAGGCAACAATCAGCCCCAGCATTTT. Translated: CATSDTGNNQPQHF. The V gene is TRBV24-1, the J gene TRBJ1-5; maybe TRBD1 (5 bases). Trimming shortened V by 3 bases and J by 3 bases, and 8 bases separated the two germline ends. The CDR3 extends over 14 amino acids. CDR1 and CDR2 from the germline V gene are KGHDR and SFDVKD.

The rearrangement uses TRBV2 and TRBJ1-1, with a weak D call TRBD1 (5 bases). There are 12 residues in the CDR3. CDR1 is SNHLY and CDR2 is FYNNEI in the germline V gene. Trimming took 4 bases from V and 5 from J, leaving 8 bases between them. The CDR3 reads CASSGGETEAFF. The DNA for the CDR3 is TGTGCCAGCAGTGGGGGGGAAACTGAAGCTTTCTTT. Full variable domain (outside the CDR3, taken from reference TRBV2 and TRBJ1-1): EPEVTQTPSHQVTQMGQEVILRCVPISNHLYFYWYRQILGQKVEFLVSFYNNEISEKSEIFDDQFSVERPDGSNFTLKIRSTKLEDSAMYFCASSGGETEAFFGQGTRLTVV.

This clone was detected once. The gene calls are TRBV10-3 and TRBJ2-5; 9 positions match TRBD1. With 6 bases clipped from V and 2 bases from J, the junction kept 10 bases outside the gene matches. Germline CDR1 ENHRY, CDR2 SYGVKD. CDR3 length: 16 amino acids. The CDR3 DNA reads TGTGCCATCAGCACCCGGGACAGGGTTGGTCAAGAGACCCAGTACTTC. This translates into CAISTRDRVGQETQYF.

The chain links TRBV6-5 to TRBJ1-6; TRBD1 matches 8 bases. Germline-derived CDR1 and CDR2 are MNHEY and SVGAGI. The CDR3 length is 14 residues. V shed 0 bases and J 10 bases; nucleotides not matched to a gene: 2. The CDR3: CASSYSGQGSPLHF. In DNA form, the CDR3 reads TGTGCCAGCAGTTACTCTGGACAGGGCTCACCCCTCCACTTT.

The CDR3 sequence is CAIGRTGSGANVLTF. Here the CDR3 DNA reads TGTGCCATCGGACGGACAGGGTCTGGGGCCAACGTCCTGACTTTC. The chain recombines TRBV10-3 with TRBJ2-6; TRBD1 matches 8 bases. The germline gives CDR1 ENHRY, CDR2 SYGVKD. The CDR3 is 15 residues long. After removal of 8 bases from V and 1 base from J, the junction contained 4 bases not matched to a gene.

V usage is TRBV5-4 and J usage is TRBJ2-1; D is undetermined. With 4 bases removed from V and 0 bases from J, the gap between germline ends came to 8 bases. This CDR3 is built from 14 residues. Germline V lookup: CDR1 SGHNT, CDR2 YYREEE (reference sequence). The CDR3 region is CASSPESSYNEQFF. The DNA for the CDR3 is TGTGCCAGCAGCCCGGAGAGCTCCTACAATGAGCAGTTCTTC.